This TCR beta chain was observed in a study of cytomegalovirus exposure and HLA in healthy donors. Study-wide findings and caveats: Reported results showed that the classifier diagnosed cytomegalovirus status with high specificity and sensitivity.

Germline loops: CDR1 MGHDK, CDR2 SYGVNS. Germline trimming cut 1 base from V and 1 base from J; bases unmatched to any gene: 0. The CDR3 totals 15 residues. Primers included in the PCR were 60 Vbeta and 13 Jbeta primers. Using immunoSEQ multiplex PCR, the repertoire was profiled, and TCRdb retains in-frame clones only, with some absent. The sample yields 150,000 to 200,000 clones, roughly 80% seen once. Concerning this clone itself: Its antigen is currently unknown.

The clonotype was recovered from a middle-aged woman in good health and CMV-seropositive. This chain joins TRBV25-1 and TRBJ2-3; the match to TRBD1 covers 9 bases. The sequencing sample was made of PBMCs. The CDR3 bases are TGTGCCAGCAGTGAATGGACAGGGGGCACAGATACGCAGTATTTT. Its translation is CASSEWTGGTDTQYF. Full variable domain (remainder filled in from reference TRBV25-1 and TRBJ2-3): EADIYQTPRYLVIGTGKKITLECSQTMGHDKMYWYQQDPGMELHLIHYSYGVNSTEKGDLSSESTVSRIRTEHFPLTLESARPSHTSQYLCASSEWTGGTDTQYFGPGTRLTVL.